Shown below are 23 T cell receptor beta chains from a single sample sequenced in a study of identical twins. Each CDR3 protein gets one entry after TCRdb re-called the 5' RACE reads with MiXCR. The sample lists some 440,000 distinct CDR3 sequences, 20% to 30% occurring once. These data are also associated with another study on T cells expressing NK-cell markers.

The material sequenced was CD4+ T cells sorted from blood. The receptors were sampled from a woman under 30 in good health.

The sample holds a few counts of this clonotype. V and J are TRBV5-1 and TRBJ1-6; no clear D gene. V was shortened by 1 base and J by 10 bases, with 12 bases between the two germline ends. In germline, CDR1 is SGHRS, CDR2 YFSETQ. This CDR3 has 14 residues. In DNA, the CDR3 is TGCGCCAGCAGCTTGTGGGGAGTTGACTCACCCCTCCACTTT. This sequence encodes CASSLWGVDSPLHF. The complete variable domain, with remaining parts taken from reference TRBV5-1 and TRBJ1-6, reads KAGVTQTPRYLIKTRGQQVTLSCSPISGHRSVSWYQQTPGQGLQFLFEYFSETQRNKGNFPGRFSGRQFSNSRSEMNVSTLELGDSALYLCASSLWGVDSPLHFGNGTRLTVT.

This sequence joins TRBV6-2 or TRBV6-3 and TRBJ2-1, with a weak D call TRBD2 (6 bases). Trimming took off 7 bases at V and 4 bases at J, with 17 bases between the two ends. CDR1 and CDR2 (germline): MNHEY, SVGEGT. The CDR3 runs to 15 residues. This CDR3 reads CASKFGSSEYNEQFF. For the CDR3, the DNA is TGTGCCAGCAAGTTTGGGTCTAGCGAATACAATGAGCAGTTCTTC.

This clonotype showed up many times. CDR3 residues: CASSPTDQPQHF. The CDR3 DNA is TGTGCCAGCAGCCCAACTGATCAGCCCCAGCATTTT. This chain links TRBV12-3 or TRBV12-4 with TRBJ1-5; no clear D gene. V was shortened by 6 bases and J by 5 bases, with 8 bases between the two germline ends. This CDR3 has 12 residues.

V gene TRBV5-1 combines with J gene TRBJ2-3; TRBD2 agrees at 14 bases. The V and J ends lost 5 bases and 2 bases, in that order; junction bases with no gene match: 7. CDR1 and CDR2 from the germline V gene are SGHRS and YFSETQ. The CDR3 is 17 amino acids. For the CDR3, the DNA is TGCGCCAGCAGGGAAGGGACTAGCGGGGGTCTCACAGATACGCAGTATTTT. Translated: CASREGTSGGLTDTQYF.

The CDR3 protein is CSARAQEETTQYF. CDR3 DNA sequence: TGCAGTGCTAGGGCCCAAGAGGAAACGACGCAGTATTTT. V is TRBV20-1 and J is TRBJ2-3; D unresolved. Trimming took off 3 bases at V and 9 bases at J, with 16 bases between the two ends. The CDR3 consists of 13 residues. In germline, CDR1 is DFQATT, CDR2 SNEGSKA (reference sequence).

This clonotype was picked up many times. The junction differs from germline at one of its ends, possibly a read error. The chain is built from TRBV11-2 and TRBJ2-6, with D possibly matching TRBD1 (5 bases). CDR3 length: 15 amino acids. Germline CDR1 SGHAT, CDR2 FQNNGV. The CDR3 sequence: CASSSQGSGANVLTF. The CDR3 DNA reads as TGCGCCAGCAGCAGTCAGGGCTCTGGGGCCAACGTCCTGACTTTC.

There are a few counts of this clonotype. The chain couples TRBV5-1 to TRBJ2-7; 8 bases align to TRBD1. V trimming: 4 bases; J trimming: 5 bases; junction bases outside the gene matches: 14. Germline CDR1 reads SGHRS; CDR2 reads YFSETQ. The CDR3 spans 16 residues. The CDR3 coding sequence is TGCGCCAGCAGCCCGAAACAAGACAGGGGTTCCAACGAGCAGTACTTC. This translates into CASSPKQDRGSNEQYF. Together with reference TRBV5-1 and TRBJ2-7, the CDR3 gives the full variable domain: KAGVTQTPRYLIKTRGQQVTLSCSPISGHRSVSWYQQTPGQGLQFLFEYFSETQRNKGNFPGRFSGRQFSNSRSEMNVSTLELGDSALYLCASSPKQDRGSNEQYFGPGTRLTVT.

V usage is TRBV12-3 or TRBV12-4 and J usage is TRBJ2-1, with TRBD2 matching 7 bases. This CDR3 spans 12 amino acids. V lost 2 bases and J lost 12; bases outside the gene matches: 4. The chain's CDR3 is CASSLRGDAQFF. CDR3 nucleotides: TGTGCCAGCAGTTTACGGGGGGACGCGCAGTTCTTC.

This clonotype turned up a few times. One end of the junction is discordant with germline, which a read error may explain. The chain employs TRBV9 and TRBJ1-3; 12 bases agree with TRBD1. This CDR3 is built from 14 residues. Per the germline V gene, CDR1 is SGDLS and CDR2 is YYNGEE. The CDR3 coding sequence is TGTGCCAGCGGGACAGGGGGCTCTCGAAACACCATATATTTT. It codes for CASGTGGSRNTIYF.

The chain has TRBV9 and TRBJ2-3; 9 bases fit TRBD1. Looked up from germline, CDR1 is SGDLS and CDR2 is YYNGEE. The ends lost 3 bases at V and 5 bases at J; junction bases unmatched: 4. This CDR3 is 14 amino acids long. The CDR3, as DNA: TGTGCCAGCAGCGCGGGACAGGGACAAGATACGCAGTATTTT. Translated, it gives CASSAGQGQDTQYF.

V usage is TRBV28 and J usage is TRBJ2-1; tentatively, D is TRBD2 (5 bases). The CDR3 is 17 amino acids. V lost 6 bases, J lost 4 bases, and 22 bases lay in between. Germline lookup yields CDR1 MDHEN and CDR2 SYDVKM. Written as DNA, the CDR3 is TGTGCCAGCAGCCGATACCCCGAGGCCCGGGGTTACAATGAGCAGTTCTTC. As protein: CASSRYPEARGYNEQFF.

V gene TRBV10-3 combines with J gene TRBJ2-1; 7 bases line up with TRBD1. Looked up from germline, CDR1 is ENHRY and CDR2 is SYGVKD. V lost 10 bases to trimming and J lost 0 bases; unmatched junction nucleotides: 3. This CDR3 region has 13 residues. The CDR3 sequence is CANRDSSYNEQFF. In nucleotides, the CDR3 is TGTGCCAATCGGGACAGCTCCTACAATGAGCAGTTCTTC.

This clonotype has more than one count but fewer than ten. V and J are TRBV6-2 or TRBV6-3 and TRBJ2-5; 9 bases align to TRBD2. Germline V gene lookup returns CDR1 MNHEY and CDR2 SVGEGT. The CDR3 consists of 14 residues. The J segment lost 5 bases and the V segment lost 5 bases, leaving 6 bases of the junction unmatched. This CDR3 is CASSPGTSSETQYF. The CDR3 DNA is TGTGCCAGCAGTCCAGGGACTAGCAGCGAGACCCAGTACTTC.

This rearrangement joins TRBV18 to TRBJ2-7, with D unresolved. There are 13 residues in the CDR3. CDR1 KGHSH and CDR2 LQKENI come from the germline V gene. V was trimmed by 6 bases and J by 5 bases, leaving 14 bases between them. The CDR3 DNA follows: TGTGCCAGCTCCCTCGGTATAGAAGACGAGCAGTACTTC. Translation: CASSLGIEDEQYF.

This clonotype turned up a few times. This rearrangement joins TRBV11-3 to TRBJ2-1; no clear D. This CDR3 spans 15 amino acids. CDR1 is SGHNT and CDR2 is YENEEA in the germline V gene. Trimming shortened V by 1 base and J by 3 bases, and 10 bases separated the two germline ends. CDR3: CASSLVEDLYNEQFF. DNA of the CDR3: TGTGCCAGCAGCTTAGTCGAGGACCTCTACAATGAGCAGTTCTTC. The full variable domain, rest sourced from reference TRBV11-3 and TRBJ2-1, is EAGVVQSPRYKIIEKKQPVAFWCNPISGHNTLYWYLQNLGQGPELLIRYENEEAVDDSQLPKDRFSAERLKGVDSTLKIQPAELGDSAVYLCASSLVEDLYNEQFFGPGTRLTVL.

A few counts support this clonotype. The genes are TRBV5-1 and TRBJ2-7; 7 nucleotides line up with TRBD2. CDR3 length: 14 amino acids. After removal of 2 bases from V and 6 bases from J, the junction contained 8 bases not matched to a gene. Germline CDR1 is SGHRS and CDR2 is YFSETQ. This CDR3 reads CASSLLASGGEQYF. The CDR3, as DNA: TGCGCCAGCAGCTTACTAGCGTCTGGAGGCGAGCAGTACTTC.

The sample holds a few counts of this clonotype. Written as DNA, the CDR3 is TGCAGTGCTAGAGACATTTCTATGGGGCCCTGGGACACTGAAGCTTTCTTT. It specifies CSARDISMGPWDTEAFF. The rearrangement uses TRBV20-1 and TRBJ1-1; possible D gene TRBD1, 5 bases. Trimming removed 0 bases at V and 3 bases at J, with 20 bases between. From germline, CDR1 is DFQATT and CDR2 SNEGSKA (reference sequence). The CDR3 extends over 17 amino acids.

The chain couples TRBV20-1 to TRBJ2-3; no clear D. Germline V gene data show CDR1 as DFQATT and CDR2 as SNEGSKA (reference sequence). The CDR3 sequence is 13 residues long. With 2 bases removed from V and 2 bases from J, the gap between germline ends came to 8 bases. In nucleotides, the CDR3 is TGCAGTGCTAGAATCGGAACCACAGATACGCAGTATTTT. Translating gives CSARIGTTDTQYF.

This clonotype has at least ten counts. The chain carries TRBV5-1 and TRBJ2-2; 12 bases are shared with TRBD2. In germline, CDR1 is SGHRS, CDR2 YFSETQ. With 1 base clipped from V and 6 bases from J, the junction kept 1 base outside the gene matches. This CDR3 contains 15 residues. As DNA, the CDR3 is TGCGCCAGCAGCTTGACTAGCGGGAGGCCCGGGGAGCTGTTTTTT. It yields the protein CASSLTSGRPGELFF.

This clonotype turned up a few times. V is TRBV6-4 and J is TRBJ2-3; no clear D gene. The CDR3 is 12 amino acids. Trimming removed 2 bases from V and 10 bases from J, with 10 bases in between. Germline CDR1 reads MRHNA; CDR2 reads SNTAGT. The chain's CDR3 is CASSDQGVAQYF. CDR3 bases: TGTGCCAGCAGTGACCAAGGCGTAGCGCAGTATTTT.

This chain joins TRBV7-6 and TRBJ2-2, with a weak D call TRBD1 (5 bases). V lost 7 bases and J 6 bases, leaving 15 bases between the germline ends. CDR3 length: 14 residues. CDR1 is SGHVS and CDR2 is FNYEAQ in the germline V gene. The CDR3 reads CASKGVGPAGELFF. The CDR3 bases are TGTGCCAGCAAAGGGGTCGGTCCCGCCGGGGAGCTGTTTTTT.

V and J are TRBV4-1 and TRBJ1-1, with TRBD1 as a possible D gene (5 bases). V was cut by 4 bases and J by 8 bases, with 20 bases left in between. This CDR3 has 15 residues. Germline V gives CDR1 MGHRA, CDR2 YSYEKL. DNA of the CDR3: TGCGCCAGCAGCCGGGGCGGGCTGTCTAAGGCCGAAGCTTTCTTT. It specifies CASSRGGLSKAEAFF.

The chain uses TRBV7-9 and TRBJ1-6; D unclear. Trimming took 7 bases from V and 7 from J, leaving 5 bases between them. Germline values: CDR1 SEHNR, CDR2 FQNEAQ (reference sequence). The CDR3 runs 11 residues. The CDR3 DNA is TGTGCCAGCACCCTAAATTCACCCCTCCACTTT. This encodes CASTLNSPLHF. Full variable domain (remainder filled in from reference TRBV7-9 and TRBJ1-6): DTGVSQNPRHKITKRGQNVTFRCDPISEHNRLYWYRQTLGQGPEFLTYFQNEAQLEKSRLLSDRFSAERPKGSFSTLEIQRTEQGDSAMYLCASTLNSPLHFGNGTRLTVT.